A single sample is the source of the 10 T cell receptor beta chains below, sequenced in a study of T cells expressing NK-cell markers. After re-calling the 5' RACE reads, TCRdb lists one entry per CDR3 protein, DNA absent. The sample includes some 340,000 distinct CDR3 sequences. Sequencing was performed on blood T cells: a sorted CD56 or NKG2C T cell subset, CD4+ or CD8+ T cells, or bulk PBMC T cells (not recorded which). These receptor sequences come from a man aged 18 to 69 in good health.

V usage is TRBV12-3 or TRBV12-4 and J usage is TRBJ2-3; TCRdb reports TRBD1, a call that lacks DNA to check it against. The CDR3 loop spans 16 amino acids. CDR3 sequence reads: CASSLMGGGAGDTQYF.

The chain uses TRBV9 and TRBJ1-2. CDR1 is SGDLS and CDR2 is YYNGEE in the germline V gene. The CDR3 totals 15 residues. This CDR3 is CASSVDFDDNYGYTF.

J is TRBJ1-2 and V is TRBV6-5; absent DNA, TCRdb's TRBD1 call cannot be checked. The CDR3 spans 12 residues. Germline loops: CDR1 MNHEY, CDR2 SVGAGI. CDR3 loop: CASSSGTAGYTF.

The chain's CDR3 is CASKVSGGTSEQYF. The chain joins TRBV5-1 to TRBJ2-7; as DNA is missing, the TRBD2 call by TCRdb cannot be tested. Per the germline V gene, CDR1 is SGHRS and CDR2 is YFSETQ. The CDR3 runs to 14 residues.

The chain recombines TRBV5-1 with TRBJ1-1; the TRBD1 assignment by TCRdb is unverifiable without DNA. This CDR3 is built from 19 residues. Germline V gene data show CDR1 as SGHRS and CDR2 as YFSETQ. The chain's CDR3 is CASSPSRHRGKEENTEAFF.

V usage is TRBV6-1 and J usage is TRBJ1-5; TCRdb designates TRBD1, a call that cannot be tested without DNA. CDR3 length: 15 amino acids. The germline V gene has CDR1 MNHNS and CDR2 SASEGT. CDR3 region: CASSRTGVSNQPQHF.

This rearrangement joins TRBV16 to TRBJ1-3; TCRdb selects TRBD1, and the lack of DNA leaves this call unchecked. The V gene's germline CDR1 is KGHSY and CDR2 FQNENV. CDR3 length: 15 residues. CDR3 protein: CASSRTGQSGNTIYF. The complete variable domain, with remaining parts taken from reference TRBV16 and TRBJ1-3, reads GEEVAQTPKHLVRGEGQKAKLYCAPIKGHSYVFWYQQVLKNEFKFLISFQNENVFDETGMPKERFSAKCLPNSPCSLEIQATKLEDSAVYFCASSRTGQSGNTIYFGEGSWLTVV.

The chain links TRBV6-1 to TRBJ2-5; TCRdb proposes TRBD1, but this gene call is untestable without DNA. Germline CDR1 is MNHNS and CDR2 is SASEGT. CDR3 size: 14 residues. CDR3 amino acids: CASSPSQGLETQYF.

CDR3 residues: CASSIMQANTGELFF. J is TRBJ2-2 and V is TRBV19. Germline V gives CDR1 LNHDA, CDR2 SQIVND (reference sequence). The CDR3 consists of 15 residues.

V usage is TRBV6-6 and J usage is TRBJ2-6. Germline CDR1 reads MNHNY; CDR2 reads SVGAGI (reference sequence). The CDR3 has 12 amino acids. Here the CDR3 reads CASDSGANVLTF.